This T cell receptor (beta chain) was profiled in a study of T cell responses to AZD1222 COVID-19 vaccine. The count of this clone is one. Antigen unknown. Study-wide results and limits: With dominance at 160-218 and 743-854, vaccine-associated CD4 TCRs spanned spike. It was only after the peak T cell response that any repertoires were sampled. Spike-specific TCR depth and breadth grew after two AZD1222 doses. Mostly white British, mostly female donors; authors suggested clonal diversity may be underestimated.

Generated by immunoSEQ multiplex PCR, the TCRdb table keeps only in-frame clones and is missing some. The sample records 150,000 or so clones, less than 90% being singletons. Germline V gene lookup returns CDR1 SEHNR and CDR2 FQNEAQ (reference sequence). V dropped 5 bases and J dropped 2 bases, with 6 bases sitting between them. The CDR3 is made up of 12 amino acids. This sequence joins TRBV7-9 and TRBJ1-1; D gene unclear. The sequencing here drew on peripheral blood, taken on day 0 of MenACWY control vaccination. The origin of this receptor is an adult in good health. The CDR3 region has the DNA TGTGCCAGCAGCCCAGTAAACACTGAAGCTTTCTTT. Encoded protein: CASSPVNTEAFF.